This T cell receptor beta chain was sequenced in a study of control samples from healthy donors and cancer patients. The V and J ends lost 1 base and 5 bases, in that order; junction bases with no gene match: 13. The length of the CDR3 is 17 residues. Germline CDR1 is LGHDT and CDR2 is YNNKEL (reference sequence). The assay was immunoSEQ multiplex PCR, and TCRdb's table has in-frame clones only and misses some. The table lists approximately 110,000 clones, 90% to 95% of them singletons, with 7.8% in the top ten. The sequence was obtained from a woman between 18 and 30 years old in good health. Specimen: blood. The gene calls are TRBV3-1 (or the pseudogene TRBV3-2) and TRBJ2-7; 8 bases line up with TRBD2. CDR3 loop: CASSQVSYTSGSDEQYF. As DNA, the CDR3 is TGTGCCAGCAGCCAAGTGTCTTATACTAGCGGAAGCGACGAGCAGTACTTC.